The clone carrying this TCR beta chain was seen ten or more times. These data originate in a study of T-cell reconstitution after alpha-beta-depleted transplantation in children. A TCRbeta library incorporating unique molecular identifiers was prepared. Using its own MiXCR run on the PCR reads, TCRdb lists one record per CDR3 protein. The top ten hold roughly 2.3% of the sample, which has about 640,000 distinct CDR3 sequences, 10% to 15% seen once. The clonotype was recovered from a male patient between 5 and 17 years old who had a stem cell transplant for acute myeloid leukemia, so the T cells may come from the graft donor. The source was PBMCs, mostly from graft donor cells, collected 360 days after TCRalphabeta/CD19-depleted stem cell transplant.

CDR3 nucleotide sequence: TGTGCCAGCAGCCCAATAGCGGGAGGGCCGTCGGAGCAGTACTTC. Its translation is CASSPIAGGPSEQYF. This sequence joins TRBV3-1 and TRBJ2-7; 11 bases agree with TRBD2. Germline V gives CDR1 LGHDT, CDR2 YNNKEL (reference sequence). The V and J ends lost 4 bases and 7 bases, in that order; junction bases with no gene match: 9. CDR3 length: 15 residues.